The source of this T cell receptor beta chain is a study of blood T cell repertoires in COVID-19. At the level of the study: Acute and convalescent COVID-19 specimens originated in the United States, Italy and Spain.

The CDR3 runs to 16 residues. CDR1 is LNHDA, CDR2 SQIVND, per germline (reference sequence). Trimming shortened V by 3 bases and J by 2 bases, and 16 bases separated the two germline ends. Individuals aged about 18 to 90 years were recruited from some 26 US areas. Authors' processing steps: Estimation of nucleated cell counts relied on the amplification of reference gene primers. The data were produced by immunoSEQ multiplex PCR, yet TCRdb's version contains in-frame clones alone and is incomplete. That table is the source of V, J and clone size, and D and trimming were worked out from the DNA. The sample holds more than 300,000 clones, about nine tenths seen once.

Sample: PBMCs or T cells enriched from blood (not recorded which). The TCR was taken from a woman aged 18-29 years who had recovered from COVID-19. This sequence joins TRBV19 and TRBJ1-2; maybe TRBD1 (6 bases). Here the CDR3 reads CASSMATGSANYGYTF. CDR3 sequence (DNA): TGTGCCAGTAGTATGGCCACAGGGAGCGCAAACTATGGCTACACCTTC.